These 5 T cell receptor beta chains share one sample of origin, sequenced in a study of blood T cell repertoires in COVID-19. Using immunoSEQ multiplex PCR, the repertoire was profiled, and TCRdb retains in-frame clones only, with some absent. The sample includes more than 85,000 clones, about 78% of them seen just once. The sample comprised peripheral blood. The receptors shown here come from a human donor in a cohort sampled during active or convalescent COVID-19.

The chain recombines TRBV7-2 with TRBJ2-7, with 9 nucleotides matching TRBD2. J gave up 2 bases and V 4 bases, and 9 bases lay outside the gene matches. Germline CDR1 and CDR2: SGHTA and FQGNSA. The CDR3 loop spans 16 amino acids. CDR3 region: CASSSPGAGGPYEQYF. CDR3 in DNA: TGTGCCAGCAGCTCCCCGGGGGCGGGAGGGCCCTACGAGCAGTACTTC. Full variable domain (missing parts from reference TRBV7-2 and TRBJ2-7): GAGVSQSPSNKVTEKGKDVELRCDPISGHTALYWYRQSLGQGLEFLIYFQGNSAPDKSGLPSDRFSAERTGGSVSTLTIQRTQQEDSAVYLCASSSPGAGGPYEQYFGPGTRLTVT.

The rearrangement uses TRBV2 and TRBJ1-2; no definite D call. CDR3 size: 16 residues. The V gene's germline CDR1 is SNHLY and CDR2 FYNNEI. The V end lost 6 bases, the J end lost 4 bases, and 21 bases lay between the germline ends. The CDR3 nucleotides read TGTGCCAGCAGCCCCAGTGGCCTGGGCGTGGGCTATGGCTACACCTTC. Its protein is CASSPSGLGVGYGYTF.

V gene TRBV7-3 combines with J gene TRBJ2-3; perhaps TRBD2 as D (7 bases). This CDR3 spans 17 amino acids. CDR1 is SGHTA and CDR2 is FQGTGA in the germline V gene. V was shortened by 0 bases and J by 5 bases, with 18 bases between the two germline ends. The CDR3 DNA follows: TGTGCCAGCAGCTTAACGTCGGGGGGCATTTCAGGAGATACGCAGTATTTT. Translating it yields CASSLTSGGISGDTQYF.

The CDR3 sequence is CASTLTGVNTGELFF. For the CDR3, the DNA is TGTGCCAGCACGTTGACAGGGGTGAACACCGGGGAGCTGTTTTTT. The J gene is TRBJ2-2, the V gene TRBV2; 8 bases match TRBD1. Germline V gene lookup returns CDR1 SNHLY and CDR2 FYNNEI. This CDR3 region has 15 residues. Germline trimming cut 7 bases from V and 1 base from J; bases unmatched to any gene: 5.

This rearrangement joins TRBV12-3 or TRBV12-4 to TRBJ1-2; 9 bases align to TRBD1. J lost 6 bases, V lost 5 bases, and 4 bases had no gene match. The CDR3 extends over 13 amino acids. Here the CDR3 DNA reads TGTGCCAGCAGTGCCGACAGGGGGAATGGCTACACCTTC. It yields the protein CASSADRGNGYTF.